The 27 T cell receptor beta chains below were found in one sample sequenced in a study of cytotoxic CD8 clonotypes in ibrutinib-treated CLL (dated by TCRdb to 2020 to 2023). The library was produced with the immunoSEQ multiplex PCR assay. The table comes from immuneACCESS by way of TCRdb, which keeps in-frame sequences with V and J called. Part of the clones is missing from these tables; in studies checked, under half for an unresolved V gene and the rest for unknown reasons. The sample table contains about 120,000 clones; only one count was recorded for approximately 83% of them. The ten top clones hold roughly 2% of the sample. The sample's time point, from its label and the paper: roughly 25 months on ibrutinib. The sequencing here drew on PBMCs, taken after 24 months of ibrutinib treatment. These receptors were obtained from a human donor with chronic lymphocytic leukemia.

The V call is TRBV4-1, the J call TRBJ1-6; 8 positions match TRBD1. The V gene's germline CDR1 is MGHRA and CDR2 YSYEKL. This CDR3 contains 15 residues. With V trimmed by 5 bases and J by 7 bases, 7 bases remained unmatched. The CDR3 DNA reads TGCGCCAGCAGCTTGCAGGGGGCAGTCAATTCACCCCTCCACTTT. The encoded protein is CASSLQGAVNSPLHF.

Only one count was recorded for this clone. The rearrangement links TRBV7-2 to TRBJ1-1, with D uncertain. CDR3 length equals 13 residues. Germline values: CDR1 SGHTA, CDR2 FQGNSA. V lost 3 bases and J lost 0, with 5 bases in between. This chain's CDR3 is CASSFGMNTEAFF. The CDR3 DNA sequence: TGTGCCAGCAGCTTTGGTATGAACACTGAAGCTTTCTTT.

This sequence joins TRBV28 and TRBJ2-4, with D unclear. The CDR3 totals 14 residues. The germline V and J ends were trimmed by 3 bases and 0 bases, with 6 bases remaining between them. Germline loops: CDR1 MDHEN, CDR2 SYDVKM. CDR3 bases: TGTGCCAGCAGTTTTCGGCTAGCCAAAAACATTCAGTACTTC. This codes for CASSFRLAKNIQYF.

The chain employs TRBV27 and TRBJ2-5; D gene uncertain. Trimming removed 2 bases from V and 2 bases from J, with 9 bases in between. The CDR3 has 14 amino acids. CDR1 is MNHEY and CDR2 is SMNVEV in the germline V gene (reference sequence). CDR3 sequence: CASSLRALQETQYF. CDR3 in DNA: TGTGCCAGCAGTTTAAGGGCACTGCAAGAGACCCAGTACTTC.

CDR3 protein: CASSRLKQRGANTGELFF. The CDR3 bases are TGTGCCAGCAGCCGATTAAAGCAGCGGGGGGCTAACACCGGGGAGCTGTTTTTT. V is TRBV7-9 and J is TRBJ2-2; 9 bases agree with TRBD2. This CDR3 contains 18 residues. V dropped 5 bases and J dropped 2; count of bases not matched to a gene: 12. Germline CDR1 reads SEHNR; CDR2 reads FQNEAQ (reference sequence).

This clone was seen just once. The chain's CDR3 is CSVERGQETQYF. The CDR3 DNA follows: TGCAGCGTTGAAAGGGGGCAAGAGACCCAGTACTTC. The rearrangement links TRBV29-1 to TRBJ2-5, with a possible D match to TRBD1 (6 bases). The CDR3 has 12 amino acids. Per germline, CDR1 SQVTM and CDR2 ANQGSEA. The V end was cut by 2 bases, the J end by 2 bases, with 6 bases between.

The CDR3 spells CASSPHPGNTIYF. The DNA for the CDR3 is TGTGCCAGCAGCCCTCACCCTGGAAACACCATATATTTT. This chain links TRBV4-2 with TRBJ1-3; no firm D call. V lost 4 bases to trimming and J lost 2 bases, with 6 bases between them. This CDR3 has 13 residues. Germline V lookup: CDR1 LGHNA, CDR2 YNFKEQ.

This sequence joins TRBV19 and TRBJ1-2, with 7 bases that match TRBD1. The CDR3 extends over 15 amino acids. CDR1 and CDR2 from the germline V gene are LNHDA and SQIVND (reference sequence). With 2 bases clipped from V and 7 bases from J, the junction kept 10 bases outside the gene matches. CDR3 residues: CASSIQRGRGLGYTF. CDR3 coding DNA: TGTGCCAGTAGTATACAGCGGGGGAGGGGGCTTGGCTACACCTTC.

The chain carries TRBV18 and TRBJ2-1; 12 positions match TRBD2. After removal of 0 bases from V and 2 bases from J, the junction contained 2 bases not matched to a gene. Germline CDR1 KGHSH, CDR2 LQKENI. The CDR3 is made up of 17 amino acids. The CDR3 sequence is CASSPPSSGGAYNEQFF. In nucleotides, the CDR3 is TGTGCCAGCTCACCACCGTCTAGCGGGGGGGCCTACAATGAGCAGTTCTTC.

This clone was observed a few times. This sequence joins TRBV4-3 and TRBJ2-2; 11 bases align to TRBD2. CDR3 size: 14 residues. V shed 4 bases and J 5 bases; nucleotides not matched to a gene: 0. Looked up from germline, CDR1 is LGHNA and CDR2 is YSLEER. CDR3 residues: CASSRTSGTGELFF. CDR3 nucleotides: TGCGCCAGCAGCCGGACTAGCGGGACCGGGGAGCTGTTTTTT.

Note on this clone: In the same sample, other DNA sequences code for this CDR3. CDR3 bases: TGCGCCAGCAGCTTGGCGGGGGGACTCACAGATACGCAGTATTTT. Translation: CASSLAGGLTDTQYF. The chain joins TRBV5-1 to TRBJ2-3; 7 bases agree with TRBD2. This CDR3 contains 15 residues. J was trimmed by 2 bases and V by 0 bases; bases with no gene match: 3. Germline assignment: CDR1 SGHRS and CDR2 YFSETQ. Filled out from reference TRBV5-1 and TRBJ2-3, the complete variable domain reads KAGVTQTPRYLIKTRGQQVTLSCSPISGHRSVSWYQQTPGQGLQFLFEYFSETQRNKGNFPGRFSGRQFSNSRSEMNVSTLELGDSALYLCASSLAGGLTDTQYFGPGTRLTVL.

This clone was counted between two and nine times. This chain links TRBV2 with TRBJ1-5, with a possible D match to TRBD1 (6 bases). Deletions cut 7 bases from V and 5 bases from J, with 9 bases between. CDR3 length: 12 amino acids. Germline V gene sequence: CDR1 SNHLY, CDR2 FYNNEI. The DNA of the CDR3 is TGTGCCAGCAACGCAGGGGATCAGCCCCAGCATTTT. Encoded protein: CASNAGDQPQHF.

The chain uses TRBV18 and TRBJ2-7, with 7 bases lining up with TRBD1. Trimming removed 3 bases from V and 4 bases from J; junction bases left unmatched: 9. Germline V gene lookup returns CDR1 KGHSH and CDR2 LQKENI. There are 15 residues in the CDR3. The CDR3 loop is CASSPLDRDGYEQYF. The CDR3, as DNA: TGTGCCAGCTCACCCCTCGACAGGGATGGGTACGAGCAGTACTTC.

This chain links TRBV7-4 with TRBJ2-7, with D possibly being TRBD2 (6 bases). CDR3 size: 14 residues. V lost 3 bases and J lost 7, with 16 bases in between. Per germline, CDR1 SGHVT and CDR2 SQSDAQ. CDR3 region: CASSFCKRAGEQYF. For the CDR3, the DNA is TGTGCCAGCAGCTTCTGCAAAAGGGCGGGAGAGCAGTACTTC.

The chain carries TRBV30 and TRBJ1-2, with D uncertain. Trimming stripped 6 bases from V and 0 bases from J, with 11 bases between. CDR3 length equals 13 residues. The germline V gene encodes CDR1 GTSNPN and CDR2 SVGIG (reference sequence). The DNA for the CDR3 is TGTGCCTGCCCCCAAGAAGCTAACTATGGCTACACCTTC. Translating gives CACPQEANYGYTF.

The gene calls are TRBV29-1 and TRBJ1-5, with 9 bases aligning to TRBD1. The CDR3 loop spans 13 amino acids. Germline assignment: CDR1 SQVTM and CDR2 ANQGSEA. The V segment lost 7 bases and the J segment 7 bases; nucleotides outside the gene matches: 8. CDR3 residues: CSAEQGANQPQHF. Written as DNA, the CDR3 is TGCAGCGCAGAACAGGGGGCGAACCAGCCCCAGCATTTT.

The chain is built from TRBV5-6 and TRBJ1-6; D is perhaps TRBD1 (6 bases). CDR1 is SGHDT, CDR2 YYEEEE, per germline. This CDR3 is built from 17 residues. Trimming cost V 4 bases and J 7 bases, with 21 bases left between them. The CDR3 reads CASSPYRASQRNSPLHF. The CDR3 DNA is TGTGCCAGCAGCCCATACAGGGCCTCGCAGCGGAATTCACCCCTCCACTTT.

This chain uses TRBV2 with TRBJ2-4, with D possibly being TRBD1 (5 bases). V lost 5 bases, J lost 8 bases, and 16 bases lay in between. Germline CDR1 reads SNHLY; CDR2 reads FYNNEI. The CDR3 consists of 14 residues. This CDR3 is CASSNGAQVDIQYF. The CDR3 region has the DNA TGTGCCAGCAGTAATGGGGCACAGGTGGACATTCAGTACTTC. The whole variable domain, filled in from reference TRBV2 and TRBJ2-4, reads EPEVTQTPSHQVTQMGQEVILRCVPISNHLYFYWYRQILGQKVEFLVSFYNNEISEKSEIFDDQFSVERPDGSNFTLKIRSTKLEDSAMYFCASSNGAQVDIQYFGAGTRLSVL.

The V gene is TRBV19, the J gene TRBJ1-1; D ambiguous. The germline V gene has CDR1 LNHDA and CDR2 SQIVND (reference sequence). V was trimmed by 3 bases and J by 10 bases, leaving 18 bases between them. The CDR3 has 14 amino acids. The CDR3 protein is CASSMVAGGFRAFF. DNA of the CDR3: TGTGCCAGTAGTATGGTCGCTGGCGGATTTAGAGCTTTCTTT.

This rearrangement joins TRBV28 to TRBJ2-7, with D perhaps assigned TRBD1 or TRBD2 (5 bases each). Germline CDR1 MDHEN, CDR2 SYDVKM. The germline V and J ends were trimmed by 1 base and 7 bases, with 17 bases remaining between them. The CDR3 spans 15 residues. DNA for the CDR3: TGTGCCAGCAGTTTATTATCCCCGGGGACGGGGGAGCAGTACTTC. Amino acids: CASSLLSPGTGEQYF.

In its sample, this clone was seen once. Other DNA sequences within the sample encode an identical CDR3. The V gene is TRBV30, the J gene TRBJ1-2, with D hard to call. Trimming stripped 3 bases from V and 7 bases from J, with 6 bases between. Per germline, CDR1 GTSNPN and CDR2 SVGIG (reference sequence). The CDR3 spans 10 residues. The CDR3 here is CAWRKGGYTF. Here the CDR3 DNA reads TGTGCCTGGAGGAAGGGTGGCTACACCTTC.

Only one count was recorded for this clone. This sequence joins TRBV28 and TRBJ2-7; D is undetermined. CDR3 length: 12 residues. The germline V and J ends were trimmed by 7 bases and 4 bases, with 11 bases remaining between them. In germline, CDR1 is MDHEN, CDR2 SYDVKM. The CDR3 DNA is TGTGCCAGCACCGCCGGTATTTACGAGCAGTACTTC. Translating it yields CASTAGIYEQYF.

The chain combines TRBV10-3 with TRBJ1-1; no firm D call. Germline loops: CDR1 ENHRY, CDR2 SYGVKD. Trimming removed 2 bases at V and 12 bases at J, with 22 bases between. This CDR3 is built from 15 residues. CDR3 nucleotides: TGTGCCATCAGTGAGACGCCCTTTGGGGATCGGGGAACTTTCTTT. Protein: CAISETPFGDRGTFF.

The chain couples TRBV7-2 to TRBJ1-1; 8 bases match TRBD1. The CDR3 is made up of 15 amino acids. Germline CDR1 reads SGHTA; CDR2 reads FQGNSA. The ends lost 5 bases at V and 0 bases at J; junction bases unmatched: 5. The CDR3 loop reads CASSTGQGMNTEAFF. In DNA, the CDR3 is TGTGCCAGCAGCACCGGACAGGGAATGAACACTGAAGCTTTCTTT.

J is TRBJ2-7 and V is TRBV7-2; no firm D call. Germline-derived CDR1 and CDR2 are SGHTA and FQGNSA. V shed 5 bases and J shed 4 bases, with 9 bases lying between them. This CDR3 region has 12 residues. CDR3 loop: CASSRTGYEQYF. The CDR3 DNA follows: TGTGCCAGCAGCAGAACGGGTTACGAGCAGTACTTC.

J is TRBJ2-1 and V is TRBV28; no clear D. The CDR3 is 11 residues long. The ends were cut back, 8 bases at V and 7 bases at J, with 9 bases in the middle. Germline V gene lookup returns CDR1 MDHEN and CDR2 SYDVKM. The DNA of the CDR3 is TGTGCCAGCGTCACAATGAATGAGCAGTTCTTC. Residues: CASVTMNEQFF.

The V call is TRBV5-1, the J call TRBJ2-5, with 8 bases fitting TRBD2. In germline, CDR1 is SGHRS, CDR2 YFSETQ. The junction had 2 bases not matched to a gene; V was cut back by 1 base and J by 6 bases. The CDR3 is 13 residues long. Written as DNA, the CDR3 is TGCGCCAGCAGCTTGCTAGCGGGTCAGACCCAGTACTTC. It yields the protein CASSLLAGQTQYF. The full variable domain, rest sourced from reference TRBV5-1 and TRBJ2-5, is KAGVTQTPRYLIKTRGQQVTLSCSPISGHRSVSWYQQTPGQGLQFLFEYFSETQRNKGNFPGRFSGRQFSNSRSEMNVSTLELGDSALYLCASSLLAGQTQYFGPGTRLLVL.